Listed here are 22 T cell receptor beta chains from one sample, sequenced in a study of naive and memory T cell subsets (TCRdb year 2017). Libraries were constructed by UMI-ligation and nested PCR. Sequenced using an Illumina MiSeq. An equimolar mix of two oligonucleotides covering both TRBC1 and TRBC2 was used as the beta constant-region primer. TCRdb handled the public reads itself, with Q25 trimming in fastp and clone calling in MiXCR, and kept productive beta chains. Every distinct CDR3 protein forms one entry, paired with its most common genes and DNA. The sample table records about 85,000 distinct CDR3 sequences; around 13% of these occur just once. 0.75% to 1% of the sample is held by the ten biggest clonotypes. The sequenced sample was central memory CD4+ T cells from blood. The sample's cell subset or site label, decoded: central memory, CD45RA- CD27+. These TCRs come from a human donor in good health.

V and J are TRBV5-1 and TRBJ2-3; TRBD1 is a possible D gene (6 bases). The V gene's germline CDR1 is SGHRS and CDR2 YFSETQ. This CDR3 spans 17 amino acids. Between the trimmed V and J ends, which lost 0 bases and 4 bases, there was a span of 18 bases. The CDR3 protein is CASSLELQGSVADTQYF. CDR3 DNA sequence: TGCGCCAGCAGCTTGGAGTTACAGGGTAGTGTTGCAGATACGCAGTATTTT.

This sequence joins TRBV7-2 and TRBJ2-5; D gene ambiguous. This CDR3 is built from 13 residues. The V gene lost 2 bases and the J gene lost 2 bases, with 6 bases spanning the gap. Germline values: CDR1 SGHTA, CDR2 FQGNSA. DNA of the CDR3: TGTGCCAGCAGCTTACAGACTCAAGAGACCCAGTACTTC. Protein: CASSLQTQETQYF.

The V and J genes are TRBV5-6 and TRBJ2-7; possibly TRBD1 or TRBD2 for D (5 bases each). CDR1 SGHDT and CDR2 YYEEEE come from the germline V gene. V was clipped by 0 bases and J by 2 bases, with 15 bases between them. The CDR3 covers 16 residues. The CDR3 nucleotides read TGTGCCAGCAGCTTGGCGGGGACGCGGTCACCCTACGAGCAGTACTTC. Protein sequence: CASSLAGTRSPYEQYF.

This clonotype came up once. CDR3 bases: TGTGCCAGCAGTTCCCCAGGCCTGAACACTGAAGCTTTCTTT. Translated, it gives CASSSPGLNTEAFF. The chain couples TRBV28 to TRBJ1-1; no reliable D call. The V gene's germline CDR1 is MDHEN and CDR2 SYDVKM. There are 14 residues in the CDR3. Trimming removed 4 bases from V and 0 bases from J, with 9 bases in between.

This clonotype was picked up a small number of times. CDR3 DNA sequence: TGTGCCTGGGGGGCTTGGGACAGGGCCACTGAAGCTTTCTTT. Amino acids: CAWGAWDRATEAFF. The chain uses TRBV30 and TRBJ1-1, with 9 nucleotides matching TRBD1. From germline, CDR1 is GTSNPN and CDR2 SVGIG (reference sequence). J gave up 4 bases and V 5 bases, and 8 bases lay outside the gene matches. The CDR3 runs 14 residues.

Written as DNA, the CDR3 is TGTGCCAGCAGTGTCTTAGACAGGGAGGAGACCCAGTACTTC. Protein sequence: CASSVLDREETQYF. The gene calls are TRBV6-1 and TRBJ2-5; TRBD1 agrees at 7 bases. Unmatched junction bases numbered 7, after V lost 4 bases and J lost 5 bases. CDR3 length: 14 amino acids. Germline V CDR1 and CDR2: MNHNS, SASEGT.

This clonotype showed up just a few times. This chain links TRBV25-1 with TRBJ1-1; D gene ambiguous. Per the germline V gene, CDR1 is MGHDK and CDR2 is SYGVNS. V gave up 4 bases and J gave up 0 bases, with 9 bases separating them. This CDR3 is built from 14 residues. The CDR3 DNA sequence: TGTGCCAGCAGTGGACCGATGATGAACACTGAAGCTTTCTTT. It yields the protein CASSGPMMNTEAFF.

In its sample, this clonotype was seen a few times. The chain combines TRBV28 with TRBJ1-1; 7 bases agree with TRBD1. V gave up 5 bases and J gave up 11 bases; unmatched junction bases: 11. The germline gives CDR1 MDHEN, CDR2 SYDVKM. This CDR3 is 13 amino acids long. The CDR3 sequence: CASSIKQGTNAFF. The CDR3 nucleotides are TGTGCCAGCAGTATTAAACAGGGGACGAACGCTTTCTTT.

This clonotype showed up many times. The V and J genes are TRBV11-2 and TRBJ2-3; D uncertain. Per germline, CDR1 SGHAT and CDR2 FQNNGV. Between the trimmed V and J ends, which lost 2 bases and 2 bases, there was a span of 14 bases. The CDR3 loop spans 16 amino acids. Here the CDR3 DNA reads TGTGCCAGCAGCTTACTGCAGGCGAGACCCACAGATACGCAGTATTTT. Translated: CASSLLQARPTDTQYF.

This clonotype occurred many times. V gene TRBV20-1 combines with J gene TRBJ2-1; 14 positions agree with TRBD2. Unmatched junction bases numbered 13, after V lost 0 bases and J lost 15 bases. This CDR3 comprises 16 residues. Per germline, CDR1 DFQATT and CDR2 SNEGSKA (reference sequence). DNA of the CDR3: TGCAGTGCTAGAGAGGCGGTAAAACCGGGACTAGCGGGAGTGTTCTTC. It yields the protein CSAREAVKPGLAGVFF.

This clonotype has at least ten counts. The chain joins TRBV11-2 to TRBJ2-1; D gene unclear. CDR1 SGHAT and CDR2 FQNNGV come from the germline V gene. The CDR3 has 13 amino acids. Trimming pared 8 bases from V and 7 bases from J, leaving 15 bases between. CDR3: CASSDSGRNEQFF. The CDR3 region has the DNA TGTGCCAGCTCTGACTCCGGAAGGAATGAGCAGTTCTTC.

The J gene is TRBJ1-1, the V gene TRBV14; maybe TRBD1 (5 bases). The V and J ends lost 4 bases and 1 base respectively, with 13 bases between them. The CDR3 contains 15 residues. Germline CDR1 is SGHDN and CDR2 is FVKESK. This CDR3 is CASSRGVWQNTEAFF. CDR3 DNA: TGTGCCAGCAGCCGAGGGGTTTGGCAGAACACTGAAGCTTTCTTT.

At least ten counts were recorded for this clonotype. The rearrangement uses TRBV29-1 and TRBJ2-7; 8 nucleotides match TRBD2. The CDR3 extends over 14 amino acids. Looked up from germline, CDR1 is SQVTM and CDR2 is ANQGSEA. Trimming at V came to 4 bases and at J to 2 bases, leaving 7 bases not matched to a gene. CDR3 bases: TGCAGCGTTGGTCGCGGGAGGACAACCTACGAGCAGTACTTC. Its translation: CSVGRGRTTYEQYF.

This clonotype occurred once. The chain employs TRBV7-8 and TRBJ2-5; D remains ambiguous. CDR3 length: 14 residues. CDR1 and CDR2 from the germline V gene are SGHVS and FQNEAQ. Between the trimmed V and J ends, which lost 1 base and 0 bases, there was a span of 6 bases. CDR3 loop: CASSLEWNQETQYF. DNA for the CDR3: TGTGCCAGCAGCTTAGAGTGGAACCAAGAGACCCAGTACTTC.

This clonotype was recorded at least ten times. The chain has TRBV11-3 and TRBJ2-1, with TRBD2 identical over 8 bases. Germline values: CDR1 SGHNT, CDR2 YENEEA. The CDR3 length is 16 residues. J lost 2 bases, V lost 0 bases, and 3 bases had no gene match. CDR3 sequence (DNA): TGTGCCAGCAGCTTAGATGGTAGCGGGACCTACAATGAGCAGTTCTTC. It translates to CASSLDGSGTYNEQFF. Based on the CDR3 plus reference TRBV11-3 and TRBJ2-1, the full variable domain is EAGVVQSPRYKIIEKKQPVAFWCNPISGHNTLYWYLQNLGQGPELLIRYENEEAVDDSQLPKDRFSAERLKGVDSTLKIQPAELGDSAVYLCASSLDGSGTYNEQFFGPGTRLTVL.

This clonotype was seen more than once but under ten times. The rearrangement joins TRBV2 to TRBJ1-1; D gene ambiguous. The CDR3 is made up of 14 amino acids. The germline gives CDR1 SNHLY, CDR2 FYNNEI. V was clipped by 9 bases and J by 1 base, with 15 bases between them. CDR3 sequence reads: CASGRRRTNTEAFF. In DNA, the CDR3 is TGTGCCAGTGGCCGACGCAGGACGAACACTGAAGCTTTCTTT.

The table lists this clonotype with many counts. The rearrangement joins TRBV30 to TRBJ2-1, with D tentatively TRBD1 (5 bases). The CDR3 sequence is 16 residues long. The germline V and J ends were trimmed by 0 bases and 5 bases, with 17 bases remaining between them. Germline assignment: CDR1 GTSNPN and CDR2 SVGIG (reference sequence). The CDR3, as DNA: TGTGCCTGGAGTGTCTTGATAGCACAGGCTAACAATGAGCAGTTCTTC. Its translation: CAWSVLIAQANNEQFF. Full variable domain (rest looked up from reference TRBV30 and TRBJ2-1): SQTIHQWPATLVQPVGSPLSLECTVEGTSNPNLYWYRQAAGRGLQLLFYSVGIGQISSEVPQNLSASRPQDRQFILSSKKLLLSDSGFYLCAWSVLIAQANNEQFFGPGTRLTVL.

Many counts were recorded for this clonotype. The gene calls are TRBV2 and TRBJ2-2, with 8 bases identical to TRBD1. The CDR3 runs to 13 residues. The germline gives CDR1 SNHLY, CDR2 FYNNEI. With 4 bases clipped from V and 7 bases from J, the junction kept 2 bases outside the gene matches. The CDR3 reads CASSVTGVGELFF. The DNA for the CDR3 is TGTGCCAGCAGTGTGACAGGGGTCGGGGAGCTGTTTTTT.

This clonotype came up a few times. J is TRBJ2-1 and V is TRBV6-5; D possibly matches TRBD1 or TRBD2 (5 bases each). The CDR3 has 17 amino acids. The V end lost 9 bases, the J end lost 2 bases, and 23 bases lay between the germline ends. Germline V lookup: CDR1 MNHEY, CDR2 SVGAGI. The CDR3, as DNA: TGTGCCAGGAAAGCAACCGGGACGGACGTTACCTACAATGAGCAGTTCTTC. Its translation: CARKATGTDVTYNEQFF.

The chain combines TRBV14 with TRBJ2-1; D unclear. CDR3 length equals 13 residues. With 3 bases removed from V and 9 bases from J, the gap between germline ends came to 12 bases. Germline CDR1 SGHDN, CDR2 FVKESK. This CDR3 is CASSQQQLGEQFF. CDR3 nucleotides: TGTGCCAGCAGCCAGCAACAGCTCGGTGAGCAGTTCTTC.

This clonotype was seen ten or more times. The chain is built from TRBV5-1 and TRBJ2-1, with TRBD2 as a possible D gene (5 bases). Deletions cut 4 bases from V and 5 bases from J, with 13 bases between. The germline V gene has CDR1 SGHRS and CDR2 YFSETQ. The CDR3 length is 14 residues. DNA for the CDR3: TGCGCCAGCAGCCTAAGGACCGGGAACAATGAGCAGTTCTTC. Protein product: CASSLRTGNNEQFF.

The chain carries TRBV20-1 and TRBJ1-5; D unclear. V shed 0 bases and J shed 0 bases, with 6 bases lying between them. CDR1 is DFQATT, CDR2 SNEGSKA, per germline (reference sequence). The CDR3 is 14 residues long. CDR3 in amino acids: CSARDRFSNQPQHF. The CDR3, as DNA: TGCAGTGCTAGAGATCGGTTTAGCAATCAGCCCCAGCATTTT.